These 20 T cell receptor beta chains originate from one sample sequenced in a study of T-cell memory formation after mild COVID-19. Using its own MiXCR run on the 5' RACE reads, TCRdb lists one record per CDR3 protein. This sample has some 130,000 distinct CDR3 sequences; about 5.9% occur once, and the top ten carry over 2%. Sequencing was carried out using PBMCs or a T cell subset sorted from them (not recorded which). These receptors were taken from an adult woman who had mild COVID-19 (a few samples of this study predate the infection). Cell type and time point are not known.

This clonotype was seen many times. The chain couples TRBV7-2 to TRBJ2-7; 10 nucleotides align to TRBD2. Trimming took 2 bases from V and 4 from J; bases not matched to a gene: 5. This CDR3 contains 15 residues. The germline V gene encodes CDR1 SGHTA and CDR2 FQGNSA. The CDR3: CASSLPGTSAYEQYF. The DNA for the CDR3 is TGTGCCAGCAGCTTACCCGGGACTAGCGCGTACGAGCAGTACTTC.

The rearrangement joins TRBV20-1 to TRBJ1-1; possible D gene TRBD1, 6 bases. Trimming took 1 base from V and 5 from J, leaving 14 bases between them. Germline CDR1 reads DFQATT; CDR2 reads SNEGSKA (reference sequence). The CDR3 runs 14 residues. CDR3 bases: TGCAGTGCTAGAGGCGGGGGGCGTGGGACTGAAGCTTTCTTT. Amino acid sequence: CSARGGGRGTEAFF.

This clonotype was detected ten times or more. V is TRBV6-5 and J is TRBJ1-3, with D unresolved. Trimming took 5 bases from V and 2 from J, leaving 7 bases between them. The CDR3 loop spans 13 amino acids. CDR1 and CDR2 from the germline V gene are MNHEY and SVGAGI. The CDR3 sequence: CASSEMPGNTIYF. The CDR3 region has the DNA TGTGCCAGCAGTGAAATGCCTGGAAACACCATATATTTT.

This clonotype occurred a few times. The chain employs TRBV10-3 and TRBJ2-2, with D unclear. Germline V gives CDR1 ENHRY, CDR2 SYGVKD. V dropped 10 bases and J dropped 2 bases, with 14 bases sitting between them. The CDR3 loop spans 14 amino acids. The CDR3 protein is CATRGSANTGELFF. The CDR3 nucleotides read TGTGCCACCCGCGGCTCGGCTAACACCGGGGAGCTGTTTTTT.

This clonotype was seen a few times. The rearrangement joins TRBV3-1 to TRBJ2-7; D uncertain. There are 15 residues in the CDR3. Looked up from germline, CDR1 is LGHDT and CDR2 is YNNKEL (reference sequence). V was shortened by 1 base and J by 2 bases, with 12 bases between the two germline ends. CDR3 sequence reads: CASSQVHGAAYEQYF. The CDR3 DNA reads TGTGCCAGCAGCCAAGTTCATGGAGCCGCCTACGAGCAGTACTTC.

This sequence joins TRBV11-1 and TRBJ2-1; 10 bases align to TRBD2. The CDR3 contains 16 residues. Germline values: CDR1 SGHAT, CDR2 FQDESV (reference sequence). The J segment lost 7 bases and the V segment lost 0 bases, leaving 6 bases of the junction unmatched. CDR3 DNA: TGTGCCAGCAGCTTAGCCGGGACTAGCGTATTTAATGAGCAGTTCTTC. As protein: CASSLAGTSVFNEQFF.

This clonotype has at least ten counts. The CDR3 region is CASSLPGTTGELFF. The CDR3 DNA is TGCGCCAGCAGCCTCCCAGGAACCACCGGGGAGCTGTTTTTT. The chain is built from TRBV5-1 and TRBJ2-2; D is undetermined. The CDR3 is 14 residues long. V was shortened by 4 bases and J by 4 bases, with 11 bases between the two germline ends. The germline V gene has CDR1 SGHRS and CDR2 YFSETQ.

This sequence joins TRBV19 and TRBJ2-5; the D call may be TRBD1 or TRBD2 (5 bases each). CDR3 length equals 13 residues. Germline V gene sequence: CDR1 LNHDA, CDR2 SQIVND (reference sequence). V dropped 5 bases and J dropped 5 bases, with 12 bases sitting between them. The CDR3 reads CASSDRDVETQYF. DNA for the CDR3: TGTGCCAGTAGTGACCGGGACGTGGAGACCCAGTACTTC.

This clonotype was recorded many times. The CDR3 nucleotides are TGTGCCAGCTCACCACCCAGGGGCGGGGGAGATACGCAGTATTTT. Residues: CASSPPRGGGDTQYF. The chain has TRBV18 and TRBJ2-3; tentative D call: TRBD2 (7 bases). Germline loops: CDR1 KGHSH, CDR2 LQKENI. With 0 bases removed from V and 5 bases from J, the gap between germline ends came to 12 bases. The CDR3 is made up of 15 amino acids.

This clonotype was detected ten times or more. CDR3 nucleotide sequence: TGTGCCTGGAGTGTAGACAGCAATCAGCCCCAGCATTTT. Its translation is CAWSVDSNQPQHF. The genes are TRBV30 and TRBJ1-5; no firm D call. With 0 bases removed from V and 1 base from J, the gap between germline ends came to 4 bases. The CDR3 covers 13 residues. The V gene's germline CDR1 is GTSNPN and CDR2 SVGIG (reference sequence). Supplemented by reference TRBV30 and TRBJ1-5, the full variable domain reads SQTIHQWPATLVQPVGSPLSLECTVEGTSNPNLYWYRQAAGRGLQLLFYSVGIGQISSEVPQNLSASRPQDRQFILSSKKLLLSDSGFYLCAWSVDSNQPQHFGDGTRLSIL.

This clonotype has just a few counts. The V call is TRBV3-1, the J call TRBJ2-3; tentative D call: TRBD1 (6 bases). The CDR3 covers 15 residues. V was shortened by 2 bases and J by 8 bases, with 17 bases between the two germline ends. The germline gives CDR1 LGHDT, CDR2 YNNKEL (reference sequence). The CDR3 sequence is CASSQTGRGRVTQYF. CDR3 in DNA: TGTGCCAGCAGCCAAACAGGCAGGGGCCGAGTTACGCAGTATTTT.

This clonotype was found many times. One end of the junction does not line up with germline, which may come from a read error. The chain links TRBV7-2 to TRBJ2-1; no definite D call. The germline gives CDR1 SGHTA, CDR2 FQGNSA. This CDR3 contains 13 residues. CDR3 protein: CASSLGTYNEQFF. The CDR3, as DNA: TGTGCCAGCAGTTTAGGGACCTACAATGAGCAGTTCTTC.

This clonotype was observed many times. CDR3 sequence (DNA): TGTGCCAGCAGCTTAGCGGTTGCAACTAATGAAAAACTGTTTTTT. Encoded protein: CASSLAVATNEKLFF. This rearrangement joins TRBV7-9 to TRBJ1-4; no clear D gene. Germline V gives CDR1 SEHNR, CDR2 FQNEAQ (reference sequence). This CDR3 contains 15 residues. V was pared by 0 bases and J by 0 bases, with 5 bases between.

In this sample, this clonotype turned up many times. This sequence joins TRBV20-1 and TRBJ1-5; a weak D match, TRBD1 (5 bases). The germline gives CDR1 DFQATT, CDR2 SNEGSKA (reference sequence). CDR3 length equals 14 residues. V lost 6 bases, J lost 4 bases, and 16 bases lay in between. CDR3 sequence reads: CSATAGPQNQPQHF. CDR3 in DNA: TGCAGTGCCACGGCGGGGCCCCAGAATCAGCCCCAGCATTTT.

This clonotype appeared a few times. The V and J genes are TRBV7-9 and TRBJ2-3; 13 nucleotides agree with TRBD2. The germline CDR1 and CDR2 sequences are SEHNR and FQNEAQ (reference sequence). The trim removed 1 base at V and 3 bases at J, leaving 10 bases unmatched. The CDR3 is 19 amino acids. The CDR3 region has the DNA TGTGCCAGCAGCTTAGGACTAGCGGGAGGCCGAGTGGGGACAGATACGCAGTATTTT. Translation: CASSLGLAGGRVGTDTQYF.

This clonotype has a count of ten or more. V and J are TRBV4-2 and TRBJ2-1; D is perhaps TRBD2 (6 bases). Germline V gene lookup returns CDR1 LGHNA and CDR2 YNFKEQ. V dropped 0 bases and J dropped 3 bases, with 15 bases sitting between them. This CDR3 is built from 17 residues. The chain's CDR3 is CASSQDWSAGGYNEQFF. The DNA for the CDR3 is TGTGCCAGCAGCCAAGACTGGAGCGCCGGGGGCTACAATGAGCAGTTCTTC.

This clonotype has more than one count but fewer than ten. The chain recombines TRBV20-1 with TRBJ2-5; weak D call: TRBD1 (6 bases). V was cut by 0 bases and J by 5 bases, with 31 bases left in between. Germline V CDR1 and CDR2: DFQATT, SNEGSKA (reference sequence). This CDR3 has 20 residues. The CDR3 bases are TGCAGTGCTAGAGATCAAAGTTCTGGCCACAGGGTCGAGAGTTCGGAGACCCAGTACTTC. This encodes CSARDQSSGHRVESSETQYF.

This clonotype was counted at least ten times. The chain uses TRBV12-3 or TRBV12-4 and TRBJ2-7; TRBD2 is a possible D gene (7 bases). The CDR3 contains 13 residues. V was cut by 6 bases and J by 5 bases, with 14 bases left in between. CDR3 in amino acids: CASRGGVPDEQYF. The CDR3, as DNA: TGTGCCAGCAGAGGGGGGGTACCTGACGAGCAGTACTTC.

V usage is TRBV3-2 and J usage is TRBJ2-5; TRBD2 reflects the table's D call only, with no check against the DNA. TRBV3-2 is an annotated pseudogene. This CDR3 comprises 19 residues. CDR3 bases: TGTGCCAGCAGCCTCCGTCGCGGGAGGTCCCCCTCGTACCAAGAGACCCAGTACTTC. This codes for CASSLRRGRSPSYQETQYF.

This clonotype has ten or more counts. This chain links TRBV11-3 with TRBJ2-1, with 8 nucleotides matching TRBD2. CDR1 is SGHNT and CDR2 is YENEEA in the germline V gene. V lost 1 base, J lost 5 bases, and 4 bases stayed unmatched. The length of the CDR3 is 15 residues. CDR3 nucleotides: TGTGCCAGCAGCTTAGCGGGGGGGGTCCACAATGAGCAGTTCTTC. Protein product: CASSLAGGVHNEQFF.